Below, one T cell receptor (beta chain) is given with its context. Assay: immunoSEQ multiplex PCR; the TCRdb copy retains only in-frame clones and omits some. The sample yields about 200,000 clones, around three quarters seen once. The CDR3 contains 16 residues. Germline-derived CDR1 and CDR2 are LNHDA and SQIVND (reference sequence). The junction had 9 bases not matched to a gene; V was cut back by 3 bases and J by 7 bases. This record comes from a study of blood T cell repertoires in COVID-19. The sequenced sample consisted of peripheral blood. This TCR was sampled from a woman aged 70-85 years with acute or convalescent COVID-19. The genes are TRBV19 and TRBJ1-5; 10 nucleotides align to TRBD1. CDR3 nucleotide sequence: TGTGCCAGTAGTATCGCCGGGACAGGGGTCGAGCAGCCCCAGCATTTT. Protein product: CASSIAGTGVEQPQHF.